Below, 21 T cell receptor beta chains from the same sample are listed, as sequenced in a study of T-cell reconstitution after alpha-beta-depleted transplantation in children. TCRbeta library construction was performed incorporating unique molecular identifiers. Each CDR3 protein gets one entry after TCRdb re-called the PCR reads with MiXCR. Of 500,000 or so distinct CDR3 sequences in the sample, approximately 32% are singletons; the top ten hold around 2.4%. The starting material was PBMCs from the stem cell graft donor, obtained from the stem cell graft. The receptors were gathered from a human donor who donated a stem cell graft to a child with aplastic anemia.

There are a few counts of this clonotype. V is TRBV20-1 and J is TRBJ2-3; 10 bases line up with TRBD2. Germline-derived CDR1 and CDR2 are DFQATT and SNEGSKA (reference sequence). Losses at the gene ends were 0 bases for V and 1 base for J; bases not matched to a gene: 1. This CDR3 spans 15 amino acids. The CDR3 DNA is TGCAGTGCTAGAGAGGGGACTAGCGGCACAGATACGCAGTATTTT. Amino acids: CSAREGTSGTDTQYF.

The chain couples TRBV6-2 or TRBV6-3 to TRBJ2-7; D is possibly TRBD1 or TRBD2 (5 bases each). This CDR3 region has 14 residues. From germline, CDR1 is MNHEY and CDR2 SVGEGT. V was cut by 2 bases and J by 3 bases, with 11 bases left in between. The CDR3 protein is CASSYGTHLYEQYV. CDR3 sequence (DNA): TGTGCCAGCAGTTACGGGACCCACCTCTACGAGCAGTACGTC.

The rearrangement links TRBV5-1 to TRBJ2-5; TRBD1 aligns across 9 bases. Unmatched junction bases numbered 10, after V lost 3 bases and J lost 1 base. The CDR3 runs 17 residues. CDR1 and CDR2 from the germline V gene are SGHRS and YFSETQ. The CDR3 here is CASSYLLTGGTQETQYF. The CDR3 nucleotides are TGCGCCAGCAGCTACCTTCTGACAGGGGGGACCCAAGAGACCCAGTACTTC.

CDR3 in DNA: TGTGCCAGCAGCTTAGCCCCTCTCTCCTACGAGCAGTACGTC. This gives the protein CASSLAPLSYEQYV. The J gene is TRBJ2-7, the V gene TRBV11-2; no clear D. Germline assignment: CDR1 SGHAT and CDR2 FQNNGV. V was trimmed by 1 base and J by 0 bases, leaving 7 bases between them. The length of the CDR3 is 14 residues.

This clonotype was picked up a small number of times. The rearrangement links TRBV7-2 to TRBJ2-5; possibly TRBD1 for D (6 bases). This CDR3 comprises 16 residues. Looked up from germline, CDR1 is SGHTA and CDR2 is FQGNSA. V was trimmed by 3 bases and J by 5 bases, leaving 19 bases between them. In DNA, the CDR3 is TGTGCCAGCAGCTTTTACATCGGACAGTTGGGTGAGACCCAGTACTTC. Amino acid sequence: CASSFYIGQLGETQYF.

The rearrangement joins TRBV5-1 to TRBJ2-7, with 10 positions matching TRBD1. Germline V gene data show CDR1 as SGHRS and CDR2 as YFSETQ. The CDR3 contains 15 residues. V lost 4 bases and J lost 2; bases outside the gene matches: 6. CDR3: CASSPRQGAAYEQYF. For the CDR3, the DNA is TGCGCCAGCAGCCCTCGACAGGGGGCGGCCTACGAGCAGTACTTC.

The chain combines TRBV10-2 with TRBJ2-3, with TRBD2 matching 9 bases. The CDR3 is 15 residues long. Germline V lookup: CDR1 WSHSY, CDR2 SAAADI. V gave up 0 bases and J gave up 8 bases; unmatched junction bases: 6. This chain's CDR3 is CASSESSNSGSTQYF. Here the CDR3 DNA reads TGCGCCAGCAGTGAGTCGAGTAATAGCGGGAGTACGCAGTATTTT.

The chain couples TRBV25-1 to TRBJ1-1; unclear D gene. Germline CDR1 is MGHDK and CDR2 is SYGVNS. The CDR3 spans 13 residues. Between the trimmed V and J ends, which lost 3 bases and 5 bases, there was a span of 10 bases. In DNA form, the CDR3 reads TGTGCCAGCAGTGAGTATTTGGGGACTGAAGCTTTCTTT. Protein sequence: CASSEYLGTEAFF.

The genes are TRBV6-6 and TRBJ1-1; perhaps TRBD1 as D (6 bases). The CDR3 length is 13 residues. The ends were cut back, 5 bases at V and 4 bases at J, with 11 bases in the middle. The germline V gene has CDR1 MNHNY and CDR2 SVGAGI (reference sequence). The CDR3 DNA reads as TGTGCCAGCAGTCGTCGCAGGGGCACTGAAGCTTTCTTT. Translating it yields CASSRRRGTEAFF.

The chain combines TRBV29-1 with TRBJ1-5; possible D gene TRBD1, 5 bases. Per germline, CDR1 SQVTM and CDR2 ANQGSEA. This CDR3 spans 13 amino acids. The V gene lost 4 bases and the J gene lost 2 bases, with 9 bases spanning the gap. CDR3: CSVGGARNQPQHF. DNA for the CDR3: TGCAGCGTTGGAGGGGCTCGCAATCAGCCCCAGCATTTT.

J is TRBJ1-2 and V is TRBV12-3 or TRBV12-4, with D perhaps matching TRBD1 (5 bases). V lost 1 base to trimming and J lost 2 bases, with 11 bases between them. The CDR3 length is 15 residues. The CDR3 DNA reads TGTGCCAGCAGTTTAGATCATGACAGAAACTATGGCTACACCTTC. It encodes CASSLDHDRNYGYTF.

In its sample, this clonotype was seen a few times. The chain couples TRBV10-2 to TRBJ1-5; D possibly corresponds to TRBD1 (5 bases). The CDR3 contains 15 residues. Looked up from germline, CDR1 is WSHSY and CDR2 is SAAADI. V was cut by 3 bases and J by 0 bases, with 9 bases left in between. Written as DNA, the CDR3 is TGCGCCAGCAGTGATTGGGGGAATAGCAATCAGCCCCAGCATTTT. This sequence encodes CASSDWGNSNQPQHF.

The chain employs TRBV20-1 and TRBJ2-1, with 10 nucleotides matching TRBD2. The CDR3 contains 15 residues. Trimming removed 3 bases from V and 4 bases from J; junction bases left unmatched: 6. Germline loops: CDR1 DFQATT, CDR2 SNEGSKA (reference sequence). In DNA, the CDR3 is TGCAGTGCTAGTTATAGCGGGAGGAGTTACAATGAGCAGTTCTTC. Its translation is CSASYSGRSYNEQFF.

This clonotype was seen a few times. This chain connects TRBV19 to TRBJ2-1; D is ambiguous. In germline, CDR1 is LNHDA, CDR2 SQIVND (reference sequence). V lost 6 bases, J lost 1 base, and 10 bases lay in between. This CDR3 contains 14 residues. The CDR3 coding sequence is TGTGCCAGTAGGGACCCAGGATCCTACAATGAGCAGTTCTTC. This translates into CASRDPGSYNEQFF.

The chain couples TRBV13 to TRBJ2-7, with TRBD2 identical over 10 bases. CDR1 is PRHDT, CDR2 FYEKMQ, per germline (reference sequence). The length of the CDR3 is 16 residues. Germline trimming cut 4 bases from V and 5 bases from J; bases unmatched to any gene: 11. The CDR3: CASSSREDSGRNEQYV. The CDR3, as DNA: TGTGCCAGCAGCTCTCGCGAGGATAGCGGGAGGAACGAGCAGTACGTC.

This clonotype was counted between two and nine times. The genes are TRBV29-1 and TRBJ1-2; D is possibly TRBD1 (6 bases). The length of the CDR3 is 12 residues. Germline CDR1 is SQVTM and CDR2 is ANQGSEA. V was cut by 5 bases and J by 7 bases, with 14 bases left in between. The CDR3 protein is CSVLGQGSGYTF. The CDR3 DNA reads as TGCAGCGTTCTAGGGCAGGGGTCTGGCTACACCTTC.

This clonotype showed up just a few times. The CDR3 here is CASSQVYPGLLTVSYNSPLHF. CDR3 nucleotides: TGCGCCAGCAGCCAAGTTTATCCGGGACTCCTGACTGTCTCCTATAATTCACCCCTCCACTTT. V is TRBV4-1 and J is TRBJ1-6; possible D gene TRBD1, 5 bases. Germline V gene lookup returns CDR1 MGHRA and CDR2 YSYEKL. Trimming removed 1 base at V and 0 bases at J, with 22 bases between. The CDR3 extends over 21 amino acids.

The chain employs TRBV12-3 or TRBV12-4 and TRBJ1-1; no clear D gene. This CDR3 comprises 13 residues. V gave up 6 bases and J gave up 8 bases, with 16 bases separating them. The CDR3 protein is CASSLTPYHEAFF. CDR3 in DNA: TGTGCCAGCAGCTTAACACCGTACCACGAAGCTTTCTTT.

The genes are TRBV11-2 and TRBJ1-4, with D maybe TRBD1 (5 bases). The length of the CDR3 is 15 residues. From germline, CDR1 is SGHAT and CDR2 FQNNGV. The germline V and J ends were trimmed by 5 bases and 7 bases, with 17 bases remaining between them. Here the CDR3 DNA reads TGTGCCAGCAGCGGGGGACCCCGGGGCGGTGAAAAACTGTTTTTT. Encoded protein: CASSGGPRGGEKLFF.

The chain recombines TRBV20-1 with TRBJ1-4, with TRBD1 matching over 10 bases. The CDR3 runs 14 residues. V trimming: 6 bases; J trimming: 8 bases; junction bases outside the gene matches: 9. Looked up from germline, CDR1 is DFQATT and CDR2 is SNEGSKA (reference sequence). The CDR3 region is CSATDRGGTEKLFF. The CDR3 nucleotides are TGCAGTGCAACGGACAGGGGGGGAACCGAAAAACTGTTTTTT.

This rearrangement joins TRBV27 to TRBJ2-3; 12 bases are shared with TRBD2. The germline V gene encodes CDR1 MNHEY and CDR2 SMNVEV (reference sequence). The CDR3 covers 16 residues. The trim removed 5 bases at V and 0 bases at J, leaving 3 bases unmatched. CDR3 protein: CASSKTSGRSTDTQYF. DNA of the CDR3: TGTGCCAGCAGTAAAACTAGCGGGAGGAGCACAGATACGCAGTATTTT.